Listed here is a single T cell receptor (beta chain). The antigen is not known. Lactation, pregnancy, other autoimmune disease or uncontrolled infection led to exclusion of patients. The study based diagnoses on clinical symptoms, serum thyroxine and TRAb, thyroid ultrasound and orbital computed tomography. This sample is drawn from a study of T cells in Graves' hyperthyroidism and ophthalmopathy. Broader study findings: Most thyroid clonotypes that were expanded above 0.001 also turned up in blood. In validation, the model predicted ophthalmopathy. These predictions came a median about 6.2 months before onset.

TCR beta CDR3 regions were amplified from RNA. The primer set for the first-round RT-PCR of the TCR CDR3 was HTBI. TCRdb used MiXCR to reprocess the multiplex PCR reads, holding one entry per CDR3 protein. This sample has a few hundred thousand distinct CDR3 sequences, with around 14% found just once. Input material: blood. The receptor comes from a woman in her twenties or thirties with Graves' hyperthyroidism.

The CDR3 sequence is CASSIAGRKDYEQYF. DNA of the CDR3: TGTGCCAGTAGTATAGCGGGCCGAAAGGACTACGAGCAGTACTTC. The chain employs TRBV19 and TRBJ2-7; D not certain. V was clipped by 1 base and J by 3 bases, with 13 bases between them. Germline loops: CDR1 LNHDA, CDR2 SQIVND (reference sequence). The CDR3 covers 15 residues.